This TCR beta chain derives from a study of T cell changes during pregnancy in multiple sclerosis. Some clones are missing from TCRdb's copy, which holds only in-frame ones; the method was immunoSEQ multiplex PCR. The data hold tens of thousands of clones, with 93% observed a single time. The CDR3 totals 13 residues. The V gene lost 4 bases and the J gene lost 1 base, with 8 bases spanning the gap. Germline assignment: CDR1 SGDLS and CDR2 YYNGEE. The TCR comes from a female donor with multiple sclerosis, enrolled in a pregnancy study. Sequencing was performed on CD8+ T cells from peripheral blood mononuclear cells, taken in the second trimester of pregnancy. The V call is TRBV9, the J call TRBJ1-1; unclear D gene. The CDR3 loop reads CASSSSGNTEAFF. Written as DNA, the CDR3 is TGTGCCAGCAGCTCCTCGGGGAACACTGAAGCTTTCTTT. The variable domain in full, completed from reference TRBV9 and TRBJ1-1, reads DSGVTQTPKHLITATGQRVTLRCSPRSGDLSVYWYQQSLDQGLQFLIQYYNGEERAKGNILERFSAQQFPDLHSELNLSSLELGDSALYFCASSSSGNTEAFFGQGTRLTVV.